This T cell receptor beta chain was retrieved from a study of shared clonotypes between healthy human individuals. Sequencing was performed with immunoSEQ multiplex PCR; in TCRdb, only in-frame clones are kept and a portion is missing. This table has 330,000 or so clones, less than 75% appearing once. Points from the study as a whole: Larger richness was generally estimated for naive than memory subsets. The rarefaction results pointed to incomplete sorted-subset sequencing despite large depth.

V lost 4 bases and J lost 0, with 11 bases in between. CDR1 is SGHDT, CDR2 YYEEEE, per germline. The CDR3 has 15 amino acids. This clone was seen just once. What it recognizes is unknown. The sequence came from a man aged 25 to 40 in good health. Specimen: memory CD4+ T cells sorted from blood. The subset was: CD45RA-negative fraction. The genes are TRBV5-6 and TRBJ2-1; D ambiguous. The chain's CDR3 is CASSRQDLSYNEQFF. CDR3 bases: TGTGCCAGCAGCCGTCAGGACCTCTCCTACAATGAGCAGTTCTTC. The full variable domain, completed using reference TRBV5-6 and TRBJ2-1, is DAGVTQSPTHLIKTRGQQVTLRCSPKSGHDTVSWYQQALGQGPQFIFQYYEEEERQRGNFPDRFSGHQFPNYSSELNVNALLLGDSALYLCASSRQDLSYNEQFFGPGTRLTVL.